This T cell receptor beta chain was captured by sequencing in a study of OX40 agonist ivuxolimab in advanced cancers. Germline loops: CDR1 SNHLY, CDR2 FYNNEI. Deletions cut 6 bases from V and 10 bases from J, with 12 bases between. The CDR3 spans 11 residues. This clone showed up just a few times. No antigen is known for it. The study, taken as a whole, reports: Relative to CD4+ cells, CD8+ T cells on average had more expanded clones.

Assay used: immunoSEQ multiplex PCR; TCRdb lists only in-frame clones, some missing. The table has more than 50,000 clones, 70% to 90% seen once; the top ten hold approximately 4.7%. The chain carries TRBV2 and TRBJ1-2; no clear D. The sequencing used CD4+ or CD8+ T cells sorted from blood, collected in a trial of the OX40 agonist ivuxolimab. The receptor comes from an adult with an advanced solid tumor such as melanoma, head and neck, liver or kidney cancer. Here the CDR3 DNA reads TGTGCCAGCAGGTCGGGGAACCTCTACACCTTC. This sequence encodes CASRSGNLYTF.